The present T cell receptor beta chain was sequenced within a study of shared clonotypes between healthy human individuals. The protocol was immunoSEQ multiplex PCR, while the TCRdb copy is restricted to in-frame clones and leaves out a portion. Found here are some 2 million clones, 90% to 95% of them singletons; the top ten hold more than 0.1%. The CDR3 has 15 residues. Trimming removed 6 bases from V and 11 bases from J; junction bases left unmatched: 12. Germline values: CDR1 MNHNY, CDR2 SVGAGI (reference sequence). V gene TRBV6-6 combines with J gene TRBJ2-5; TRBD2 matches 13 bases. The receptor was isolated from a man aged 18-30 years in good health. The sample consisted of naive CD4+ T cells sorted from blood. Subset in this sample: CD45RA+ positively selected. The chain's CDR3 is CASSRTTSGRSEQYF. Written as DNA, the CDR3 is TGTGCCAGCAGCCGGACGACTAGCGGGAGGTCGGAGCAGTACTTC.